This T cell receptor (beta chain) originates from a study of vaccination effects on CD4 cells after COVID-19. Sequencing used immunoSEQ multiplex PCR; TCRdb keeps in-frame clones, though not all of them. The sample comprises tens of thousands of clones, roughly 73% of which are singletons, and roughly 2% rests with the top ten. Concerning this clone itself: What it binds is unknown.

Isolating CD4+ T cells followed less than 11 days of culture. BNT162b2 vaccine or mRNA-1273 vaccine was given to participants in two doses. V lost 1 base and J lost 0, with 9 bases in between. The CDR3 is made up of 15 amino acids. Germline V gene data show CDR1 as LGHDT and CDR2 as YNNKEL (reference sequence). The receptor was isolated from a human donor who received a COVID-19 vaccine. Sequenced here: CD4+ T cells from PBMCs cultured without peptide, sampled after COVID-19 vaccination. The rearrangement uses TRBV3-1 (or the pseudogene TRBV3-2) and TRBJ1-2; D not certain. The CDR3 DNA follows: TGTGCCAGCAGCCAAGTGGGGTCTCCTAACTATGGCTACACCTTC. Protein: CASSQVGSPNYGYTF.